The rows below give T cell receptor beta chains drawn from one sample of a study of CD8 T cells in ankylosing spondylitis. Via MiXCR, TCRdb re-called the 5' RACE reads, giving one row per CDR3 protein. The sample lists approximately 150,000 distinct CDR3 sequences, around 42% occurring once. Input material: synovial fluid, either unsorted or a sorted T cell fraction (not recorded which). These receptors were collected from a male donor with ankylosing spondylitis. Each CDR3 is given with its conserved first and last residue. Fields, in order: clone size, D gene, V gene, J gene, CDR3 DNA, CDR3 protein. A D gene is named only where the DNA matches it firmly. Where a row states a size, it is once, few, many or the class of an expanded clone; other rows omit it.

size: NA
D: NA
V: TRBV19
J: TRBJ2-1
DNA: TGTGCCAGTAGTATAGATCCACCCGTACTAGCTAGGAACTATGAGCAGTTCTTC
CDR3: CASSIDPPVLARNYEQFF

size: NA
D: NA
V: TRBV5-1
J: TRBJ2-7
DNA: TGCGCCAGCAGCCCCAAGGGGGCGGGAGAGTTCTACGAGCAGTACTTC
CDR3: CASSPKGAGEFYEQYF

size: NA
D: NA
V: TRBV28
J: TRBJ2-5
DNA: TGTGCCAGCAGTTCGCCGGACCCGGGAGAGACCCAGTACTTC
CDR3: CASSSPDPGETQYF

size: NA
D: NA
V: TRBV28
J: TRBJ2-1
DNA: TGTGCCAGCAGTTCCCTTTCATATCTCACACAGTACAATGAGCAGTTCTTC
CDR3: CASSSLSYLTQYNEQFF

size: many
D: NA
V: TRBV27
J: TRBJ2-5
DNA: TGTGCCAGCAGTTTGGCCGGGGCAGTCCAAGAGACCCAGTACTTC
CDR3: CASSLAGAVQETQYF

size: few
D: TRBD2
V: TRBV10-2
J: TRBJ2-1
DNA: TGCGCCAGCAGTCCGGACGGGGGGTCCTACAATGAGCAGTTCTTC
CDR3: CASSPDGGSYNEQFF

size: many
D: TRBD2
V: TRBV29-1
J: TRBJ2-1
DNA: TGCAGCGTTTTAGCGGGGAGCTCCTACAATGAGCAGTTCTTC
CDR3: CSVLAGSSYNEQFF

size: NA
D: TRBD1
V: TRBV12-3/TRBV12-4
J: TRBJ1-2
DNA: TGTGCCAGCAGTTTCCCCGGGACAGAAATTGGGGAAAACTATGGCTACACCTTC
CDR3: CASSFPGTEIGENYGYTF

size: many
D: NA
V: TRBV7-2
J: TRBJ2-3
DNA: TGTGCCAGCAGCTTGGACCCCCGTCTGCCGCCAGATACGCAGTATTTT
CDR3: CASSLDPRLPPDTQYF

size: NA
D: NA
V: TRBV5-5
J: TRBJ1-2
DNA: TGTGCCTCCCGGAGGTATTGGAGAAACTATGGCTACACCTTC
CDR3: CASRRYWRNYGYTF

size: NA
D: NA
V: TRBV20-1
J: TRBJ2-7
DNA: TGCAGTGCTAGAGATGGGGGCGGGATATACGAGCAGTACTTC
CDR3: CSARDGGGIYEQYF

size: NA
D: TRBD1
V: TRBV4-1
J: TRBJ1-5
DNA: TGCGCCAGCAGCCAAGAGGTCTCGGCAGGGGGAAATCAGCCCCAGCATTTT
CDR3: CASSQEVSAGGNQPQHF

size: many
D: NA
V: TRBV7-9
J: TRBJ1-5
DNA: TGTGCCAGCAGCTTAGATAACGAAATGCCCCAGCATTTT
CDR3: CASSLDNEMPQHF

size: few
D: TRBD1
V: TRBV6-2/TRBV6-3
J: TRBJ1-5
DNA: TGTGCCAGCAGACGACAGGGGAGGAGCAATCAGCCCCAGCATTTT
CDR3: CASRRQGRSNQPQHF

size: NA
D: NA
V: TRBV20-1
J: TRBJ1-5
DNA: TGCAGTGCTAGTGGGGCCCATGGGCAGGGACTTTATAGCAATCAGCCCCAGCATTTT
CDR3: CSASGAHGQGLYSNQPQHF

size: NA
D: NA
V: TRBV7-9
J: TRBJ2-1
DNA: TGTGCCAGCAGCCCCCAGTTAGCGGAAATAACCTACAATGAGCAGTTCTTC
CDR3: CASSPQLAEITYNEQFF

size: NA
D: TRBD1
V: TRBV7-9
J: TRBJ2-1
DNA: TGTGCCAGCAGCTTGGGACAGGGGGCGATGAATGAGCAGTTCTTC
CDR3: CASSLGQGAMNEQFF

size: many
D: TRBD1
V: TRBV18
J: TRBJ2-7
DNA: TGTGCCAGCTCACCTACAGACAGGGAACGGAACGAGCAGTACTTC
CDR3: CASSPTDRERNEQYF

size: NA
D: NA
V: TRBV19
J: TRBJ2-2
DNA: TGTGCCAGTAGTAGACCGGGACAAGACACCGGGGAGCTGTTTTTT
CDR3: CASSRPGQDTGELFF

size: few
D: TRBD1
V: TRBV6-5
J: TRBJ1-6
DNA: TGTGCCAGCAGTTACCGGACAGGGTACTCACCCCTCCACTTT
CDR3: CASSYRTGYSPLHF

size: NA
D: NA
V: TRBV12-3/TRBV12-4
J: TRBJ1-5
DNA: TGTGCCAGCAGACTGCACCTCGAGCCCCAGCATTTT
CDR3: CASRLHLEPQHF

size: NA
D: TRBD1
V: TRBV12-3/TRBV12-4
J: TRBJ2-2
DNA: TGTGCCAGCAGTCCCCGACAGGGCGGTATTCCAAGGGCCGGGGAGCTGTTTTTT
CDR3: CASSPRQGGIPRAGELFF

size: NA
D: TRBD1
V: TRBV5-1
J: TRBJ1-2
DNA: TGCGCCAGCAGGGCACAGGGGAGGAACTATGGCTACACCTTC
CDR3: CASRAQGRNYGYTF

size: NA
D: NA
V: TRBV4-3
J: TRBJ2-3
DNA: TGCGCCAGCAGCCAAGATCTCTACGGCGGGAACACAGATACGCAGTATTTT
CDR3: CASSQDLYGGNTDTQYF

size: NA
D: TRBD2
V: TRBV6-2/TRBV6-3
J: TRBJ2-3
DNA: TGTGCCAGCAGTTACTTTCTAGCGGGAGATGCCTCAGATACGCAGTATTTT
CDR3: CASSYFLAGDASDTQYF

size: NA
D: NA
V: TRBV28
J: TRBJ2-7
DNA: TGTGCCAGCAGTCCCAGGCTGCCTAGGGCCTACGAGCAGTACTTC
CDR3: CASSPRLPRAYEQYF

size: NA
D: NA
V: TRBV5-1
J: TRBJ2-2
DNA: TGCGCCAGCAGCTTGGGGGGACGGACCGGGGAGCTGTTTTTT
CDR3: CASSLGGRTGELFF

size: many
D: NA
V: TRBV20-1
J: TRBJ2-7
DNA: TGCAGTGCTAGAGCAACGACAGTAGAGTACGAGCAGTACTTC
CDR3: CSARATTVEYEQYF

size: few
D: NA
V: TRBV5-1
J: TRBJ1-1
DNA: TGCGCCAGCAGCCGACGGGGGAGTGCTGAAGCTTTCTTT
CDR3: CASSRRGSAEAFF

size: many
D: NA
V: TRBV29-1
J: TRBJ1-1
DNA: TGCAGCGTTGATCCGGGGTCTGAAGCTTTCTTT
CDR3: CSVDPGSEAFF

size: NA
D: NA
V: TRBV20-1
J: TRBJ2-4
DNA: TGCAGTGCTAGGCAGAGACCTTTAGCCAAAAACATTCAGTACTTC
CDR3: CSARQRPLAKNIQYF

size: NA
D: TRBD2
V: TRBV6-4
J: TRBJ2-3
DNA: TGTGCCAGCAGTGTTTTAGCGGGTAGCACAGATACGCAGTATTTT
CDR3: CASSVLAGSTDTQYF

size: few
D: NA
V: TRBV2
J: TRBJ2-1
DNA: TGTGCCAGCACCCCGTGGGGGGACCCCTACAATGAGCAGTTCTTC
CDR3: CASTPWGDPYNEQFF

size: NA
D: NA
V: TRBV27
J: TRBJ1-2
DNA: TGTGCCAGCAGTCTTTTTTCAGGGTTACTCTATGGCTACACCTTC
CDR3: CASSLFSGLLYGYTF

size: once
D: NA
V: TRBV5-1
J: TRBJ1-4
DNA: TGCGCCAGCAGCTTGGTGTCAGGCGGGCCAAATGAAAAACTGTTTTTT
CDR3: CASSLVSGGPNEKLFF

size: NA
D: TRBD2
V: TRBV12-3/TRBV12-4
J: TRBJ2-2
DNA: TGTGCCAGCAGTTTAGTTCCGGCATTGACTAGCGGGGCATCCACCGGGGAGCTGTTTTTT
CDR3: CASSLVPALTSGASTGELFF

size: few
D: TRBD1
V: TRBV10-2
J: TRBJ2-3
DNA: TGCGCCAGCGGCCGGGACAGGGGCTCCACAGATACGCAGTATTTT
CDR3: CASGRDRGSTDTQYF

size: NA
D: NA
V: TRBV5-1
J: TRBJ2-1
DNA: TGCGCCAGCAGCTGCCTGTGCCACTCCTACAATGAGCAGTTCTTC
CDR3: CASSCLCHSYNEQFF

size: few
D: NA
V: TRBV20-1
J: TRBJ2-1
DNA: TGCAGTGCTAGAGATCGAATGGCGGGGACCTACAATGAGCAGTTCTTC
CDR3: CSARDRMAGTYNEQFF

size: few
D: NA
V: TRBV7-9
J: TRBJ2-3
DNA: TGTGCCAGCAGCTTATTCCCGCAGGGGTGTTGCACAGATACGCAGTATTTT
CDR3: CASSLFPQGCCTDTQYF

size: NA
D: TRBD2
V: TRBV12-3/TRBV12-4
J: TRBJ2-1
DNA: TGTGCCAGCAGTTCTAGCGGGAGGCCCGAAGGGGATGAGCAGTTCTTC
CDR3: CASSSSGRPEGDEQFF

size: few
D: TRBD2
V: TRBV6-4
J: TRBJ2-3
DNA: TGTGCCAGCAGTGACGGGACTAGTGCTACGCAGTATTTT
CDR3: CASSDGTSATQYF

size: NA
D: NA
V: TRBV4-3
J: TRBJ2-7
DNA: TGCGCCAGCAGCCAAGATGGTCTTAGCAGCAACGAGCAGTACTTC
CDR3: CASSQDGLSSNEQYF

size: many
D: NA
V: TRBV29-1
J: TRBJ2-7
DNA: TGCAGCGTTGACTTGGGCGAGGACTGTTACGAGCAGTACTTC
CDR3: CSVDLGEDCYEQYF

size: few
D: NA
V: TRBV25-1
J: TRBJ2-1
DNA: TGTGCCAGCAGTGAATACGGGGGCTTCGCCTACAATGAGCAGTTCTTC
CDR3: CASSEYGGFAYNEQFF

size: NA
D: NA
V: TRBV11-2
J: TRBJ2-3
DNA: TGTGCCAGCAGCCCCACAGGGGATACGCAGTATTTT
CDR3: CASSPTGDTQYF

size: few
D: NA
V: TRBV10-3
J: TRBJ1-2
DNA: TGTGCCATCAGTGAGTCGATGATTCTAAACTATGGCTACACCTTC
CDR3: CAISESMILNYGYTF

size: NA
D: NA
V: TRBV20-1
J: TRBJ2-7
DNA: TGCAGTGCTGGCAGGCCCACCTCCTACGAGCAGTACTTC
CDR3: CSAGRPTSYEQYF

size: NA
D: NA
V: TRBV29-1
J: TRBJ2-4
DNA: TGCAGCGCTGGGAGGTGGGACGGGGCCAAAAACATTCAGTACTTC
CDR3: CSAGRWDGAKNIQYF

size: NA
D: NA
V: TRBV7-8
J: TRBJ2-3
DNA: TGTGCCAGCAGCCCCCGTGGGAGCCTTAGGGCAGATACGCAGTATTTT
CDR3: CASSPRGSLRADTQYF

size: NA
D: NA
V: TRBV7-9
J: TRBJ2-3
DNA: TGTGCCAGCAGCTTAGGAGGGGGTACGCAGTATTTT
CDR3: CASSLGGGTQYF